The clone carrying this TCR beta chain was observed many times. Its specificity is unknown. Patients were all untreated before their thyroid surgery. In the original workflow: It was from CDR3 differences across clinicopathological groups that a distant-metastasis classifier for papillary thyroid cancer was built. MiXCR was used by TCRdb to re-call the PCR reads. TCRdb's processing, not the study's, gives the V and J calls here. This sample carries just under 60,000 clones, around 15% of them seen once, and the ten largest clones take almost 9.5%. These data come from a study of metastatic and nonmetastatic thyroid tumors. Study overall: Comparative analysis of repertoires was undertaken across blood and tumor or nodule tissue obtained from malignant and benign thyroid patients.

General observations from the study: According to reports, the diversity of TCR beta was significantly higher in malignant thyroid tumors than in benign nodules, and this held in both blood and tumor samples.

In germline, CDR1 is WSHSY, CDR2 SAAADI. This CDR3 is 14 amino acids long. With V trimmed by 7 bases and J by 6 bases, 11 bases remained unmatched. The gene calls are TRBV10-2 and TRBJ2-7; 8 nucleotides line up with TRBD1. Material for sequencing was blood. The TCR sequence derives from a male donor with papillary thyroid cancer or a benign thyroid nodule (not recorded which). Some clones in this sample may be carry-over from other donors' samples. DNA of the CDR3: TGCGCCAGCACGTGGCAGGACAGGGATGGCGAGCAGTACTTC. Protein sequence: CASTWQDRDGEQYF.